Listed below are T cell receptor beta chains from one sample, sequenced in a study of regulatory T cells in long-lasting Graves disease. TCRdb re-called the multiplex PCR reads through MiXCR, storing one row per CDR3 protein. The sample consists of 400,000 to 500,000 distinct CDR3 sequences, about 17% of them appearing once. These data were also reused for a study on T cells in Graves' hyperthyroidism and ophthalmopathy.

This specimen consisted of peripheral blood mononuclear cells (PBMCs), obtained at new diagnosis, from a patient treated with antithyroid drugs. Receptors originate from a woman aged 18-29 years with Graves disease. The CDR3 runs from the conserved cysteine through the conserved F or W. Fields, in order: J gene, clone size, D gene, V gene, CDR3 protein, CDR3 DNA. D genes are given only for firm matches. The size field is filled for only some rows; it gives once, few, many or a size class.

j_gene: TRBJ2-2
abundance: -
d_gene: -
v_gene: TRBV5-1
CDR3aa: CASNSFSDTGELFF
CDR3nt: TGCGCCAGCAACAGCTTCTCCGACACCGGGGAGCTGTTTTTT

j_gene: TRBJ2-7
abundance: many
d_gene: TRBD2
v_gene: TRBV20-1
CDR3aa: CSARDRGGVPYEQYF
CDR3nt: TGCAGTGCTAGAGACCGGGGAGGGGTACCCTACGAGCAGTACTTC

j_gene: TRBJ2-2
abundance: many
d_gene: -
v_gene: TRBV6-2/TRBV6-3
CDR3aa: CASSYHRLAGELFF
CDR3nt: TGTGCCAGCAGTTACCATAGACTAGCCGGGGAGCTGTTTTTT

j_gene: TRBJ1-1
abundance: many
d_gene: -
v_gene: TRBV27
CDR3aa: CASSPRGLSAFF
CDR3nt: TGTGCCAGCAGTCCTCGTGGGCTGTCAGCTTTCTTT

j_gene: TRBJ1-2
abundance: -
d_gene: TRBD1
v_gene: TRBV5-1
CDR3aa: CASSAGQGALTYGYTF
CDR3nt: TGCGCCAGCAGCGCAGGACAGGGGGCGCTTACGTATGGCTACACCTTC

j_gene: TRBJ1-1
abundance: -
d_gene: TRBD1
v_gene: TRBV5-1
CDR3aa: CASSLAGQGEAFF
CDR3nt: TGCGCCAGCAGCTTGGCCGGACAGGGGGAAGCTTTCTTT

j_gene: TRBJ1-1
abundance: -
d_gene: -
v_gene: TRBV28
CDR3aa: CASSLSGGPTEAFF
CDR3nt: TGTGCCAGCAGTTTATCGGGGGGGCCTACTGAAGCTTTCTTT

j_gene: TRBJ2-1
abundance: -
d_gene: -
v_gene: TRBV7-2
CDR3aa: CASSLGRAPSSYNEQFF
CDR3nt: TGTGCCAGCAGCTTAGGACGGGCACCAAGCTCCTACAATGAGCAGTTCTTC

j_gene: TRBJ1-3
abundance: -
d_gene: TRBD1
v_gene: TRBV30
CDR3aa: CAVFFWDSSGNTIYF
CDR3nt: TGTGCCGTCTTTTTTTGGGACAGCTCTGGAAACACCATATATTTT

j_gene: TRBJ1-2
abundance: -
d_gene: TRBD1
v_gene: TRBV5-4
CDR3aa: CASSTDRDYGYTF
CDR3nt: TGTGCCAGCAGCACGGACAGGGACTATGGCTACACCTTC

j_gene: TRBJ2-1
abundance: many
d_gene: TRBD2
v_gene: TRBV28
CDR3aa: CASSSAGGAYNEQFF
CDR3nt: TGTGCCAGCAGTTCAGCGGGAGGCGCCTACAATGAGCAGTTCTTC

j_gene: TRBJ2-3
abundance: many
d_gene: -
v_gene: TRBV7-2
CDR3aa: CASSDRNTDTQYF
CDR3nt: TGTGCCAGCAGTGACAGGAACACAGATACGCAGTATTTT

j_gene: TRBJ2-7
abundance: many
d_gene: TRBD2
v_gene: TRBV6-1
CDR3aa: CAVVQREVNKYEQYF
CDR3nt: TGTGCCGTTGTCCAGCGGGAGGTCAACAAGTACGAGCAGTACTTC

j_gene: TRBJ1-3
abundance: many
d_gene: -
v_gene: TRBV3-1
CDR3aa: CASSLSFLDSGNTIYF
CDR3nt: TGTGCCAGCAGCCTTTCCTTCTTAGATTCTGGAAACACCATATATTTT

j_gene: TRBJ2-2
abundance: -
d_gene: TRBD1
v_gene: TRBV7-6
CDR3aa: CASSRTGNTGELFF
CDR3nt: TGTGCCAGCAGCAGGACAGGGAACACCGGGGAGCTGTTTTTT

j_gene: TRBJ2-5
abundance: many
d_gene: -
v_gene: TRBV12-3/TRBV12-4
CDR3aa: CASSPRTDQETQYF
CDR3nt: TGTGCCAGCAGCCCGCGGACAGACCAAGAGACCCAGTACTTC

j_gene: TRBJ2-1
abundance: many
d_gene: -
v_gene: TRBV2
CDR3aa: CASSERSSYNEQFF
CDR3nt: TGTGCCAGCAGTGAAAGGAGCTCCTACAATGAGCAGTTCTTC

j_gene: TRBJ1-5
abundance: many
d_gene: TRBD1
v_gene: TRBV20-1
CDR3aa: CSFHRGGNQPQHF
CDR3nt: TGCAGTTTCCACAGGGGAGGCAATCAGCCCCAGCATTTT

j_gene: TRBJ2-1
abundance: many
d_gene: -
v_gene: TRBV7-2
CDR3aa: CASSFGQPNEQFF
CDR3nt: TGTGCCAGCAGCTTTGGACAACCCAATGAGCAGTTCTTC

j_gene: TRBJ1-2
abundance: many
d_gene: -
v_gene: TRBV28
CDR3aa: CASSLSKFELYGYTF
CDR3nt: TGTGCCAGCAGTTTATCAAAGTTCGAGCTCTATGGCTACACCTTC

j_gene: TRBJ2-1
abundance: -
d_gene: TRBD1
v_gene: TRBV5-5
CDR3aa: CASSLDRGENEQFF
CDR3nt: TGTGCCAGCAGCTTGGACAGGGGTGAGAATGAGCAGTTCTTC

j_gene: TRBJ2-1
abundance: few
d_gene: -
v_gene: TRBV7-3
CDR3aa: CASSLMTGRGDNEQFF
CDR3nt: TGTGCCAGCAGCTTAATGACCGGGAGAGGGGACAATGAGCAGTTCTTC

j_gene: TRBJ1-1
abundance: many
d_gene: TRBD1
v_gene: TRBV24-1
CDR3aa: CATSETGYTEAFF
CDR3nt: TGTGCCACCAGTGAGACAGGGTACACTGAAGCTTTCTTT

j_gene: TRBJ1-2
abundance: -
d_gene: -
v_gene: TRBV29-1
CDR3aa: CSVVGVKGYTF
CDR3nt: TGCAGCGTTGTTGGAGTAAAGGGCTACACCTTC

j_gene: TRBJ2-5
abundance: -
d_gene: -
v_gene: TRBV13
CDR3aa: CASSLGASWETQYF
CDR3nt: TGTGCCAGCAGCTTAGGTGCTTCTTGGGAGACCCAGTACTTC